The 22 T cell receptor beta chains in this list originate from one sample, sequenced in a study of cytomegalovirus exposure and HLA in healthy donors. It was with 60 Vbeta and 13 Jbeta primers that the PCR ran. Generated by immunoSEQ multiplex PCR, the TCRdb table keeps only in-frame clones and is missing some. The sample lists approximately 190,000 clones, 75% to 80% occurring once. Input material: PBMCs. The receptors stem from a young woman in good health and CMV-seropositive.

The V call is TRBV27, the J call TRBJ2-3; 8 bases agree with TRBD2. Germline CDR1 and CDR2: MNHEY and SMNVEV (reference sequence). This CDR3 comprises 18 residues. V shed 3 bases and J 1 base; nucleotides not matched to a gene: 12. The CDR3 DNA reads as TGTGCCAGCAGTTTCGCAGGGCTGGCGGGGGGTCGCACAGATACGCAGTATTTT. Residues: CASSFAGLAGGRTDTQYF.

On this clone itself: No conserved phenylalanine or tryptophan ends this CDR3, so it is likely a read error. The DNA is left out, because the CDR3 cannot be placed on it with certainty; the CDR3 is given as TCRdb lists it. The chain's CDR3 is CASRNMALP. V and J are TRBV19 and TRBJ1-2; the D segment call TRBD1 is taken from the table without a DNA check. The CDR3 is 9 amino acids in total, end residues counted. Per the germline V gene, CDR1 is LNHDA and CDR2 is SQIVND (reference sequence).

V usage is TRBV29-1 and J usage is TRBJ1-2; D ambiguous. Trimming removed 7 bases at V and 4 bases at J, with 13 bases between. CDR3 length: 12 amino acids. CDR1 SQVTM and CDR2 ANQGSEA come from the germline V gene. Here the CDR3 DNA reads TGCAGCGCCCTTTGGCAGTCCTATGGCTACACCTTC. It encodes CSALWQSYGYTF. Full variable domain (missing parts from reference TRBV29-1 and TRBJ1-2): SAVISQKPSRDICQRGTSLTIQCQVDSQVTMMFWYRQQPGQSLTLIATANQGSEATYESGFVIDKFPISRPNLTFSTLTVSNMSPEDSSIYLCSALWQSYGYTFGSGTRLTVV.

The V gene is TRBV15, the J gene TRBJ2-7; 7 bases map to TRBD1. Trimming cost V 5 bases and J 2 bases; bases outside gene matches: 6. This CDR3 has 14 amino acids. Per germline, CDR1 LNHNV and CDR2 YYDKDF (reference sequence). The CDR3 reads CATSSRDRTYEQYF. DNA for the CDR3: TGTGCCACCAGCTCCCGGGACAGAACCTACGAGCAGTACTTC. The variable domain in full, with the rest retrieved from reference TRBV15 and TRBJ2-7, is DAMVIQNPRYQVTQFGKPVTLSCSQTLNHNVMYWYQQKSSQAPKLLFHYYDKDFNNEADTPDNFQSRRPNTSFCFLDIRSPGLGDTAMYLCATSSRDRTYEQYFGPGTRLTVT.

The genes are TRBV10-3 and TRBJ2-5, with D perhaps TRBD1 (6 bases). The CDR3 loop spans 12 amino acids. Trimming left V 6 bases short and J 4 bases short, with 9 bases between. CDR1 and CDR2 (germline): ENHRY, SYGVKD. The CDR3 loop is CAISRRGETQYF. CDR3 in DNA: TGTGCCATCAGCCGCAGGGGAGAGACCCAGTACTTC.

The chain links TRBV9 to TRBJ2-7; possibly TRBD2 for D (5 bases). From germline, CDR1 is SGDLS and CDR2 YYNGEE. This CDR3 has 14 residues. Trimming cost V 0 bases and J 6 bases, with 13 bases left between them. CDR3 amino acids: CASSVEDLRGEQYF. CDR3 nucleotide sequence: TGTGCCAGCAGCGTAGAGGACCTTCGGGGCGAGCAGTACTTC.

In DNA form, the CDR3 reads TGCAGTGCTAGGCACCGGGGCTACACCTTC. Translation gives CSARHRGYTF. This chain links TRBV20-1 with TRBJ1-2; no firm D call. Trimming left V 3 bases short and J 8 bases short, with 7 bases between. From germline, CDR1 is DFQATT and CDR2 SNEGSKA (reference sequence). The CDR3 contains 10 residues.

The CDR3 DNA is TGTGCCAGCAGCATGCCCGGGACAACGGGTGACTATGGCTACACCTTC. Translation: CASSMPGTTGDYGYTF. This chain uses TRBV7-8 with TRBJ1-2; D may be TRBD1 (6 bases). From germline, CDR1 is SGHVS and CDR2 FQNEAQ. V was clipped by 5 bases and J by 3 bases, with 19 bases between them. The CDR3 is 16 amino acids.

The genes are TRBV5-6 and TRBJ2-7, with a weak D call TRBD2 (6 bases). CDR3 length: 14 residues. Germline CDR1 is SGHDT and CDR2 is YYEEEE. Trimming took off 0 bases at V and 5 bases at J, with 12 bases between the two ends. CDR3 nucleotides: TGTGCCAGCAGCTTGGCGGGGAGGAGCGACGAGCAGTACTTC. Its protein product is CASSLAGRSDEQYF.

This chain uses TRBV29-1 with TRBJ2-5, with 11 bases fitting TRBD1. V lost 5 bases and J lost 2; bases outside the gene matches: 4. Germline CDR1 is SQVTM and CDR2 is ANQGSEA. This CDR3 region has 14 residues. The CDR3 spells CSVRDRGEQETQYF. CDR3 in DNA: TGCAGCGTTAGGGACAGGGGGGAGCAAGAGACCCAGTACTTC.

This CDR3 reads CASSRDREMFF. CDR3 nucleotides: TGCGCCAGCAGTCGGGACAGGGAGATGTTCTTC. This chain joins TRBV23-1 and TRBJ2-1, with 9 bases that match TRBD1. TRBV23-1 is an ORF, with its function uncertain. This CDR3 region has 11 residues. Trimming took 4 bases from V and 15 from J; bases not matched to a gene: 4.

The chain uses TRBV28 and TRBJ1-5; TRBD1 aligns across 8 bases. J lost 1 base, V lost 3 bases, and 5 bases had no gene match. CDR3 length: 16 residues. Germline CDR1 and CDR2: MDHEN and SYDVKM. DNA of the CDR3: TGTGCCAGCAGTTTGAGACAGGGGATAAGCAATCAGCCCCAGCATTTT. It codes for CASSLRQGISNQPQHF.

This clone was picked up one time. The chain carries TRBV30 and TRBJ1-2; D not certain. This CDR3 contains 12 residues. CDR1 is GTSNPN and CDR2 is SVGIG in the germline V gene (reference sequence). The V gene lost 3 bases and the J gene lost 5 bases, with 10 bases spanning the gap. CDR3 loop: CAWRPETYGYTF. Here the CDR3 DNA reads TGTGCCTGGAGGCCCGAGACATATGGCTACACCTTC.

J is TRBJ2-7 and V is TRBV28, with 7 bases identical to TRBD1. The CDR3 loop spans 14 amino acids. J gave up 3 bases and V 5 bases, and 7 bases lay outside the gene matches. Germline V lookup: CDR1 MDHEN, CDR2 SYDVKM. The CDR3 sequence: CASSLNRGSYEQYF. DNA for the CDR3: TGTGCCAGCAGTCTTAACAGGGGAAGCTACGAGCAGTACTTC.

The genes are TRBV29-1 and TRBJ2-1; D may be TRBD2 (5 bases). Trimming removed 5 bases from V and 4 bases from J, with 9 bases in between. The CDR3 totals 12 residues. Germline V gene data show CDR1 as SQVTM and CDR2 as ANQGSEA. As DNA, the CDR3 is TGCAGCGTTTTAACTAGTTACAATGAGCAGTTCTTC. Translating it yields CSVLTSYNEQFF.

This chain uses TRBV5-1 with TRBJ1-4; 7 bases map to TRBD1. CDR3 length: 14 amino acids. CDR1 and CDR2 from the germline V gene are SGHRS and YFSETQ. With 3 bases clipped from V and 6 bases from J, the junction kept 5 bases outside the gene matches. This CDR3 reads CASSSGDSHEKLFF. The CDR3 DNA follows: TGCGCCAGCAGCTCCGGGGACAGTCATGAAAAACTGTTTTTT. Filled out from reference TRBV5-1 and TRBJ1-4, the complete variable domain reads KAGVTQTPRYLIKTRGQQVTLSCSPISGHRSVSWYQQTPGQGLQFLFEYFSETQRNKGNFPGRFSGRQFSNSRSEMNVSTLELGDSALYLCASSSGDSHEKLFFGSGTQLSVL.

This clone was observed a few times. V usage is TRBV4-3 and J usage is TRBJ1-1; maybe TRBD1 (5 bases). V was cut by 4 bases and J by 5 bases, with 14 bases left in between. The germline gives CDR1 LGHNA, CDR2 YSLEER. The CDR3 has 14 residues. CDR3 nucleotide sequence: TGCGCCAGCAGCCTATCCAGGGCGGGGACTGAAGCTTTCTTT. Translated: CASSLSRAGTEAFF.

V usage is TRBV13 and J usage is TRBJ1-2, with 10 bases identical to TRBD1. The J segment lost 1 base and the V segment lost 0 bases, leaving 8 bases of the junction unmatched. The CDR3 loop spans 18 amino acids. Germline assignment: CDR1 PRHDT and CDR2 FYEKMQ (reference sequence). CDR3 DNA: TGTGCCAGCAGCTTAGGAGGACAGGGGGTACGAGGTAACTATGGCTACACCTTC. Translated, it gives CASSLGGQGVRGNYGYTF. The full variable domain, its missing parts supplied by reference TRBV13 and TRBJ1-2, is AAGVIQSPRHLIKEKRETATLKCYPIPRHDTVYWYQQGPGQDPQFLISFYEKMQSDKGSIPDRFSAQQFSDYHSELNMSSLELGDSALYFCASSLGGQGVRGNYGYTFGSGTRLTVV.

The rearrangement links TRBV2 to TRBJ2-6; 7 bases match TRBD1. The germline V gene encodes CDR1 SNHLY and CDR2 FYNNEI. Unmatched junction bases numbered 6, after V lost 8 bases and J lost 2 bases. CDR3 size: 15 residues. CDR3 region: CASAGQVPGANVLTF. The DNA of the CDR3 is TGTGCCAGCGCAGGACAGGTCCCTGGGGCCAACGTCCTGACTTTC.

This clone was recorded a few times. The V and J genes are TRBV2 and TRBJ1-2; 7 nucleotides agree with TRBD1. From germline, CDR1 is SNHLY and CDR2 FYNNEI. J lost 2 bases, V lost 5 bases, and 8 bases had no gene match. The CDR3 is 15 amino acids. The DNA for the CDR3 is TGTGCCAGCAGTTTTCCGGACAGGCGCAACTATGGCTACACCTTC. This codes for CASSFPDRRNYGYTF.

The gene calls are TRBV5-3 and TRBJ2-7, with TRBD1 matching 7 bases. TRBV5-3 is known as an ORF, though its function is uncertain. This CDR3 contains 13 residues. The ends lost 4 bases at V and 3 bases at J; junction bases unmatched: 4. The CDR3: CARSVGQIYEQYF. CDR3 coding DNA: TGTGCCAGAAGCGTGGGACAGATCTACGAGCAGTACTTC.

This chain uses TRBV4-3 with TRBJ2-2, with TRBD2 matching over 7 bases. The germline gives CDR1 LGHNA, CDR2 YSLEER. The CDR3 totals 19 residues. J lost 1 base, V lost 1 base, and 12 bases had no gene match. The chain's CDR3 is CASSQVRQGLAENTGELFF. In DNA, the CDR3 is TGCGCCAGCAGCCAAGTGAGGCAAGGGCTAGCGGAGAACACCGGGGAGCTGTTTTTT.